These 13 T cell receptor beta chains originate from one sample sequenced in a study of a mutant IDH1 vaccine in newly diagnosed glioma (TCRdb year 2021). This specimen's time point label, interpreted: week 35, safety follow-up. Each vaccine dose, consisting of 300 ug of a 20-mer mutant IDH1 peptide in Montanide, was administered subcutaneously with topical imiquimod. Library construction relied on the immunoSEQ multiplex PCR assay. As stored in TCRdb, this immuneACCESS dataset retains in-frame rearrangements with V and J assigned. A fraction of the clones does not appear; measured against another copy, unresolved V genes explain less than half of the discrepancy, and the remainder lacks a known reason. The sample profile shows fewer than 55,000 clones; approximately 80% of them were found once. The ten largest account for approximately 4.7% of the sample. These receptors' targets are unknown. The material was PBMCs, obtained from a glioma patient whose treatment included an IDH1 peptide vaccine. These receptors were collected from a woman between 40 and 50 years old with glioma. Some clones in this sample may be carry-over from other donors' samples.

V is TRBV5-1 and J is TRBJ2-7, with 8 bases fitting TRBD1. CDR3 length: 14 amino acids. The J segment lost 2 bases and the V segment lost 1 base, leaving 2 bases of the junction unmatched. The V gene's germline CDR1 is SGHRS and CDR2 YFSETQ. This CDR3 reads CASSLKQGAYEQYF. CDR3 in DNA: TGCGCCAGCAGCTTGAAACAGGGGGCCTACGAGCAGTACTTC.

The chain carries TRBV6-6 and TRBJ1-2; D not certain. The germline CDR1 and CDR2 sequences are MNHNY and SVGAGI (reference sequence). Trimming left V 0 bases short and J 6 bases short, with 14 bases between. This CDR3 is built from 15 residues. The CDR3 DNA is TGTGCCAGCAGTTACTCCCCGACAACTCGGGATGGCTACACCTTC. Amino acid sequence: CASSYSPTTRDGYTF.

The V gene is TRBV6-5, the J gene TRBJ2-7; the match to TRBD1 covers 8 bases. Trimming took 0 bases from V and 2 from J; bases not matched to a gene: 6. The CDR3 consists of 16 residues. Germline V CDR1 and CDR2: MNHEY, SVGAGI. The CDR3 DNA reads TGTGCCAGCAGTTACTCGGGGACAGGTGATACCTACGAGCAGTACTTC. Protein product: CASSYSGTGDTYEQYF.

V is TRBV10-1 and J is TRBJ2-7; D might be TRBD1 (6 bases). The V and J ends lost 7 bases and 1 base respectively, with 11 bases between them. This CDR3 has 13 amino acids. Germline lookup yields CDR1 WNHNN and CDR2 SYGVQD (reference sequence). In DNA, the CDR3 is TGCGCCAGCACTACAACAGGGTCCTACGAGCAGTACTTC. Translated, it gives CASTTTGSYEQYF.

This clone was counted only a few times. The chain joins TRBV14 to TRBJ2-2; D gene unclear. V was pared by 4 bases and J by 1 base, with 4 bases between. The CDR3 extends over 13 amino acids. Germline V gene sequence: CDR1 SGHDN, CDR2 FVKESK. In nucleotides, the CDR3 is TGTGCCAGCAGCCGGGGGAACACCGGGGAGCTGTTTTTT. It is translated as CASSRGNTGELFF.

The chain joins TRBV11-2 to TRBJ2-7; 7 bases map to TRBD2. Per germline, CDR1 SGHAT and CDR2 FQNNGV. This CDR3 comprises 15 residues. Trimming cost V 3 bases and J 3 bases; bases outside gene matches: 8. Written as DNA, the CDR3 is TGTGCCAGCAGCTTTTGGGTAGCGGGCCACTACGAGCAGTACTTC. It is translated as CASSFWVAGHYEQYF.

The gene calls are TRBV21-1 and TRBJ2-5; the DNA was not used to check the table's D call, TRBD2. TRBV21-1 is a pseudogene. This CDR3 has 15 residues. CDR3 loop: CASSKGLAGAETQYF. The DNA for the CDR3 is TGTGCCAGCAGCAAAGGGCTAGCGGGAGCCGAGACCCAGTACTTC.

This chain uses TRBV7-2 with TRBJ2-4; D is unclear. Trimming left V 4 bases short and J 3 bases short, with 19 bases between. Germline V gives CDR1 SGHTA, CDR2 FQGNSA. CDR3 length equals 17 residues. The CDR3 sequence is CASSYDSQGPNKNIQYF. The DNA of the CDR3 is TGTGCCAGCAGCTATGACTCTCAAGGACCCAACAAAAACATTCAGTACTTC.

The V and J genes are TRBV7-2 and TRBJ1-1; no firm D call. Germline CDR1 and CDR2: SGHTA and FQGNSA. The CDR3 runs 14 residues. V dropped 2 bases and J dropped 5 bases, with 12 bases sitting between them. This CDR3 reads CASSLFSVGTEAFF. In nucleotides, the CDR3 is TGTGCCAGCAGCTTATTCTCGGTCGGGACTGAAGCTTTCTTT.

V is TRBV7-9 and J is TRBJ1-3; 9 nucleotides line up with TRBD1. The germline gives CDR1 SEHNR, CDR2 FQNEAQ (reference sequence). J gave up 2 bases and V 5 bases, and 7 bases lay outside the gene matches. The CDR3 is 16 amino acids. This CDR3 is CASSGTQGAAGNTIYF. For the CDR3, the DNA is TGTGCCAGCAGCGGCACACAGGGGGCGGCTGGAAACACCATATATTTT.

The gene calls are TRBV6-6 and TRBJ1-2; D possibly corresponds to TRBD1 (6 bases). The length of the CDR3 is 14 residues. Germline CDR1 MNHNY, CDR2 SVGAGI (reference sequence). The V end was cut by 2 bases, the J end by 5 bases, with 12 bases between. The CDR3 loop reads CASSYTAGEYGYTF. As DNA, the CDR3 is TGTGCCAGCAGTTACACGGCAGGGGAGTATGGCTACACCTTC.

The chain recombines TRBV10-2 with TRBJ1-1, with D perhaps matching TRBD1 (5 bases). Germline CDR1 and CDR2: WSHSY and SAAADI. The CDR3 length is 14 residues. Trimming cost V 6 bases and J 0 bases, with 11 bases left between them. This CDR3 reads CASRGTVLNTEAFF. The CDR3 region has the DNA TGCGCCAGCAGGGGGACGGTCTTGAACACTGAAGCTTTCTTT.

This clone appeared once. The V and J genes are TRBV5-1 and TRBJ2-3, with TRBD2 matching 12 bases. The CDR3 length is 18 residues. J gave up 1 base and V 2 bases, and 8 bases lay outside the gene matches. Germline-derived CDR1 and CDR2 are SGHRS and YFSETQ. CDR3 sequence (DNA): TGCGCCAGCAGCTTTTCACTAGCGGGAGGTCTCGGCACAGATACGCAGTATTTT. The encoded protein is CASSFSLAGGLGTDTQYF.